This is a list of T cell receptor beta chains from one sample in a study of cytomegalovirus exposure and HLA in healthy donors. Repertoires were generated with immunoSEQ multiplex PCR, while TCRdb's copy carries only in-frame clones and drops some. The sample records roughly 100,000 clones, roughly 76% being singletons. The sequenced sample consisted of PBMCs. Source of these receptors: a woman in her fifties or sixties in good health and CMV-seropositive. The CDR3 runs from the conserved cysteine through the conserved F or W. D genes are given only for firm matches. Clone size is stated in some rows and not others, as once, few, many or a class when expanded.

d_call: -
j_call: TRBJ1-5
clone_size: -
v_call: TRBV7-2
cdr3_nt: TGTGCCAGCAGCTCCACTCATAGCCAGCCCCAGCATTTT
cdr3_aa: CASSSTHSQPQHF

d_call: TRBD1
j_call: TRBJ2-3
clone_size: -
v_call: TRBV7-9
cdr3_nt: TGTGCCAGCAGCTCCAAGGGACAGGCGGTCACAGATACGCAGTATTTT
cdr3_aa: CASSSKGQAVTDTQYF

d_call: -
j_call: TRBJ2-1
clone_size: -
v_call: TRBV9
cdr3_nt: TGTGCCAGCAGCGTAGCTAGAGCAGGGAAGCAGTTCTTC
cdr3_aa: CASSVARAGKQFF

d_call: TRBD2
j_call: TRBJ2-1
clone_size: -
v_call: TRBV9
cdr3_nt: TGTGCCAGCAGCGTTCTAGCGGGAGAATACAATGAGCAGTTCTTC
cdr3_aa: CASSVLAGEYNEQFF

d_call: TRBD1
j_call: TRBJ1-1
clone_size: -
v_call: TRBV28
cdr3_nt: TGTGCCAGCAGTCGACAGGGGGCCCCTGAAGCTTTCTTT
cdr3_aa: CASSRQGAPEAFF

d_call: -
j_call: TRBJ1-2
clone_size: once
v_call: TRBV19
cdr3_nt: TGTGCCAGTAACTTCCTTGCAGGAGGTAACTATGGCTACACCTTC
cdr3_aa: CASNFLAGGNYGYTF

d_call: -
j_call: TRBJ1-5
clone_size: -
v_call: TRBV19
cdr3_nt: TGTGCCAGTGAAGGCGGGGCGAGGTATAGCAATCAGCCCCAGCATTTT
cdr3_aa: CASEGGARYSNQPQHF

d_call: -
j_call: TRBJ1-3
clone_size: -
v_call: TRBV4-1
cdr3_nt: TGCGCCAGCAGCCAAGATATCAGTTCCGTCCGCTCTGGAAACACCATATATTTT
cdr3_aa: CASSQDISSVRSGNTIYF

d_call: -
j_call: TRBJ2-5
clone_size: -
v_call: TRBV28
cdr3_nt: TGTGCCAGCACCTCAGGGGTGAAGACCCAGTACTTC
cdr3_aa: CASTSGVKTQYF

d_call: -
j_call: TRBJ2-1
clone_size: -
v_call: TRBV7-8
cdr3_nt: TGTGCCAGCAGGAGGGGGGGCCTATTTAATGAGCAGTTCTTC
cdr3_aa: CASRRGGLFNEQFF

d_call: -
j_call: TRBJ2-1
clone_size: -
v_call: TRBV30
cdr3_nt: TGTGCCTGGAGGGGGGGGAACCAGGGGAAAGGGTTCTTC
cdr3_aa: CAWRGGNQGKGFF

d_call: -
j_call: TRBJ2-5
clone_size: -
v_call: TRBV7-2
cdr3_nt: TGTGCCAGCAGCTTGGGCAGGGGAATTACGCAAGAGACCCAGTACTTC
cdr3_aa: CASSLGRGITQETQYF

d_call: -
j_call: TRBJ1-1
clone_size: -
v_call: TRBV5-1
cdr3_nt: TGCGCCAGCAGCTTGGAGCCAGGGCGAACTGAAGCTTTCTTT
cdr3_aa: CASSLEPGRTEAFF

d_call: TRBD2
j_call: TRBJ2-3
clone_size: few
v_call: TRBV11-2
cdr3_nt: TGTGCCAGCAGCTTAGTCCCACGGGGGGGCCCAGATACGCAGTATTTT
cdr3_aa: CASSLVPRGGPDTQYF

d_call: -
j_call: TRBJ1-4
clone_size: -
v_call: TRBV5-6
cdr3_nt: TGTGCCAGCAGCTTGGTCCAGGGCACTAATGAAAAACTGTTTTTT
cdr3_aa: CASSLVQGTNEKLFF

d_call: TRBD1
j_call: TRBJ2-7
clone_size: -
v_call: TRBV5-1
cdr3_nt: TGCGCCAGCAGCTTGTCTTCGTCGGGACAGGGCCACGAGCAGTACTTC
cdr3_aa: CASSLSSSGQGHEQYF

d_call: -
j_call: TRBJ1-4
clone_size: once
v_call: TRBV30
cdr3_nt: TGTGCCTGCACGTGGGGGGGCAATGAAAAACTGTTTTTT
cdr3_aa: CACTWGGNEKLFF

d_call: TRBD1
j_call: TRBJ1-1
clone_size: -
v_call: TRBV30
cdr3_nt: TGTGCCTGCCGACAGGGGTCGGGCACTGAAGCTTTCTTT
cdr3_aa: CACRQGSGTEAFF

d_call: TRBD1
j_call: TRBJ1-1
clone_size: -
v_call: TRBV2
cdr3_nt: TGTGCCAGCAGTGGCCAGGGACAGGGAGGATATACTGAAGCTTTCTTT
cdr3_aa: CASSGQGQGGYTEAFF

d_call: -
j_call: TRBJ1-3
clone_size: few
v_call: TRBV29-1
cdr3_nt: TGCAGCGAGCGGGTCGGAAACACCATATATTTT
cdr3_aa: CSERVGNTIYF

d_call: -
j_call: TRBJ2-7
clone_size: many
v_call: TRBV27
cdr3_nt: TGTGCCAGCAGTCCGGGGGTTTCCTACGAGCAGTACTTC
cdr3_aa: CASSPGVSYEQYF

d_call: -
j_call: TRBJ1-2
clone_size: once
v_call: TRBV7-2
cdr3_nt: TGTGCCAGCAGCCATACAGGATTCTATGGCTACACCTTC
cdr3_aa: CASSHTGFYGYTF

d_call: TRBD2
j_call: TRBJ2-2
clone_size: -
v_call: TRBV5-1
cdr3_nt: TGCGCCAGCAGCTTGACAGCGGGGGGGACCGGGGAGCTGTTTTTT
cdr3_aa: CASSLTAGGTGELFF

d_call: TRBD1
j_call: TRBJ1-4
clone_size: -
v_call: TRBV25-1
cdr3_nt: TGTGCCAGCAGTGAGACAGGGGCAACTAATGAAAAACTGTTTTTT
cdr3_aa: CASSETGATNEKLFF

d_call: TRBD2
j_call: TRBJ2-2
clone_size: few
v_call: TRBV7-9
cdr3_nt: TGTGCCAGCAGCCACCGGAGCGGGGGGTCCCTGTCCGGGGAGCTGTTTTTT
cdr3_aa: CASSHRSGGSLSGELFF

d_call: -
j_call: TRBJ2-7
clone_size: -
v_call: TRBV5-1
cdr3_nt: TGCGCCAGCAGCTTGGGCAGGGGACCCTACGAGCAGTACTTC
cdr3_aa: CASSLGRGPYEQYF

d_call: TRBD1
j_call: TRBJ1-4
clone_size: once
v_call: TRBV6-5
cdr3_nt: TGTGCCAGCAGTCCGCCGGGACAGCCTAATGAAAAACTGTTTTTT
cdr3_aa: CASSPPGQPNEKLFF

d_call: TRBD2
j_call: TRBJ2-7
clone_size: -
v_call: TRBV28
cdr3_nt: TGTGCCAGCAGCTTACCGGGGGGGGGCCCCTACGAGCAGTACTTC
cdr3_aa: CASSLPGGGPYEQYF

d_call: TRBD2
j_call: TRBJ2-5
clone_size: few
v_call: TRBV4-2
cdr3_nt: TGTGCCAGCAGCCTCGGACTAGCGGGGGTACAAGAGACCCAGTACTTC
cdr3_aa: CASSLGLAGVQETQYF

d_call: TRBD1
j_call: TRBJ1-2
clone_size: -
v_call: TRBV27
cdr3_nt: TGTGCCAGCAGACGGGACAGCTATGGCTACACCTTC
cdr3_aa: CASRRDSYGYTF

d_call: -
j_call: TRBJ1-1
clone_size: -
v_call: TRBV6-6
cdr3_nt: TGTGCCAGCAGAGCGACGGGGAACACTGAAGCTTTCTTT
cdr3_aa: CASRATGNTEAFF

d_call: TRBD2
j_call: TRBJ2-1
clone_size: once
v_call: TRBV7-8
cdr3_nt: TGTGCCAGCAGCCCAAGTGCGGGGACTAGCTACAATGAGCAGTTCTTC
cdr3_aa: CASSPSAGTSYNEQFF

d_call: -
j_call: TRBJ1-2
clone_size: -
v_call: TRBV19
cdr3_nt: TGTGCCAGTAGTACAGGGTTAGTAGGCTACACCTTC
cdr3_aa: CASSTGLVGYTF

d_call: -
j_call: TRBJ1-3
clone_size: -
v_call: TRBV19
cdr3_nt: TGTGCCAGTGGACGGGGTGGAAACACCATATATTTT
cdr3_aa: CASGRGGNTIYF

d_call: TRBD1
j_call: TRBJ1-5
clone_size: few
v_call: TRBV6-6
cdr3_nt: TGTGCCAGCAAAGGACAGGGGGCTAGCAATCAGCCCCAGCATTTT
cdr3_aa: CASKGQGASNQPQHF

d_call: TRBD1
j_call: TRBJ2-1
clone_size: -
v_call: TRBV19
cdr3_nt: TGTGCCAGTAGTATAAGACAGGGGGCTCATTACTCCGACAATGAGCAGTTCTTC
cdr3_aa: CASSIRQGAHYSDNEQFF

d_call: -
j_call: TRBJ1-3
clone_size: -
v_call: TRBV6-1
cdr3_nt: TGTGCCAGCAGTGGGAGGAGTGGAAACACCATATATTTT
cdr3_aa: CASSGRSGNTIYF

d_call: TRBD1
j_call: TRBJ1-1
clone_size: -
v_call: TRBV7-2
cdr3_nt: TGTGCCAGCAGCTTAACAGGGGGGGCCCAAGCTTTCTTT
cdr3_aa: CASSLTGGAQAFF

d_call: -
j_call: TRBJ1-5
clone_size: -
v_call: TRBV5-1
cdr3_nt: TGCGCCAGCAGCTTGTCAGGCGATAGCAATCAGCCCCAGCATTTT
cdr3_aa: CASSLSGDSNQPQHF

d_call: -
j_call: TRBJ2-3
clone_size: once
v_call: TRBV7-9
cdr3_nt: TGTGCCAGCAGTTTACTAATAAACACAGATACGCAGTATTTT
cdr3_aa: CASSLLINTDTQYF

d_call: TRBD2
j_call: TRBJ2-3
clone_size: -
v_call: TRBV19
cdr3_nt: TGTGCCAGTAGGCGGACTAGCTCAGATACGCAGTATTTT
cdr3_aa: CASRRTSSDTQYF